Following are 28 T cell receptor beta chains from one sample sequenced in a study of spatial heterogeneity in lung cancer. MiXCR, run by TCRdb on the 5' RACE reads, gives a single entry per CDR3 protein. There are some 3,100 distinct CDR3 sequences in the sample; approximately 3% occur only once, and 20% to 25% lies in the top ten. The time point: sample taken at primary tumor resection. Source: normal lung tissue next to the tumor, taken at surgery. These TCRs come from a male donor with early-stage non-small cell lung cancer.

This clonotype was picked up a small number of times. This chain uses TRBV5-1 with TRBJ2-5; perhaps TRBD2 as D (6 bases). This CDR3 spans 14 amino acids. The germline CDR1 and CDR2 sequences are SGHRS and YFSETQ. V was pared by 0 bases and J by 2 bases, with 8 bases between. The CDR3 loop reads CASSLGDWQETQYF. The CDR3 coding sequence is TGCGCCAGCAGCTTGGGGGACTGGCAAGAGACCCAGTACTTC. The whole variable domain, remainder taken from reference TRBV5-1 and TRBJ2-5, is KAGVTQTPRYLIKTRGQQVTLSCSPISGHRSVSWYQQTPGQGLQFLFEYFSETQRNKGNFPGRFSGRQFSNSRSEMNVSTLELGDSALYLCASSLGDWQETQYFGPGTRLLVL.

In this sample, this clonotype is medium-sized. The V call is TRBV6-6, the J call TRBJ1-1; D ambiguous. Trimming stripped 4 bases from V and 4 bases from J, with 13 bases between. CDR3 size: 14 residues. Germline V gene sequence: CDR1 MNHNY, CDR2 SVGAGI (reference sequence). The CDR3 region is CASSSGQYITEAFF. The CDR3 DNA sequence: TGTGCCAGCAGTTCGGGTCAGTACATCACTGAAGCTTTCTTT.

In its sample, this clonotype is medium-sized. This chain links TRBV20-1 with TRBJ2-6, with no clear D. This CDR3 has 14 residues. The V gene lost 6 bases and the J gene lost 0 bases, with 9 bases spanning the gap. Germline loops: CDR1 DFQATT, CDR2 SNEGSKA (reference sequence). CDR3 nucleotide sequence: TGCAGTGCGCCCAGGTCCTCTGGGGCCAACGTCCTGACTTTC. It codes for CSAPRSSGANVLTF.

This clonotype was counted many times. The chain combines TRBV12-3 or TRBV12-4 with TRBJ1-5; the D gene is possibly TRBD1 (5 bases). This CDR3 contains 13 residues. With 8 bases removed from V and 5 bases from J, the gap between germline ends came to 13 bases. The CDR3 sequence: CASQRVGDQPQHF. The CDR3 coding sequence is TGTGCCAGCCAAAGGGTAGGGGATCAGCCCCAGCATTTT.

This clonotype counts as medium-sized. V and J are TRBV7-2 and TRBJ2-5; possible D gene TRBD2, 6 bases. The CDR3 has 14 residues. CDR1 and CDR2 (germline): SGHTA, FQGNSA. V was trimmed by 5 bases and J by 1 base, leaving 11 bases between them. DNA of the CDR3: TGTGCCAGCAGCCTTACTAGCTTCCAAGAGACCCAGTACTTC. It is translated as CASSLTSFQETQYF.

This clonotype is deemed medium-sized. The CDR3 DNA is TGCGCCAGCAGCGAAATGGACAGGGGGGGTTCACCCCTCCACTTT. Translating gives CASSEMDRGGSPLHF. The rearrangement links TRBV4-1 to TRBJ1-6; 10 bases map to TRBD1. The germline V gene has CDR1 MGHRA and CDR2 YSYEKL. The CDR3 sequence is 15 residues long. V trimming: 5 bases; J trimming: 9 bases; junction bases outside the gene matches: 7.

By share of the sample, this clonotype is medium-sized. The chain has TRBV7-8 and TRBJ1-1, with 11 nucleotides matching TRBD1. The germline gives CDR1 SGHVS, CDR2 FQNEAQ. V lost 6 bases and J lost 1; bases outside the gene matches: 16. The CDR3 has 19 residues. CDR3 in DNA: TGTGCCAGCAGTTACAATAGGGCCCGGACAGGGGGCCCGAACACTGAAGCTTTCTTT. Its translation is CASSYNRARTGGPNTEAFF.

By share of the sample, this clonotype is medium-sized. V is TRBV25-1 and J is TRBJ1-2, with D possibly TRBD1 on 5 matching bases. Germline V gives CDR1 MGHDK, CDR2 SYGVNS. V was trimmed by 0 bases and J by 11 bases, leaving 10 bases between them. The CDR3 is made up of 12 amino acids. This CDR3 is CASSEYGGVYTF. CDR3 DNA: TGTGCCAGCAGTGAATATGGGGGAGTTTACACCTTC.

In its sample, this clonotype is medium-sized. J is TRBJ2-5 and V is TRBV4-1; possible D gene TRBD2, 5 bases. The V end lost 8 bases, the J end lost 5 bases, and 15 bases lay between the germline ends. CDR1 is MGHRA, CDR2 YSYEKL, per germline. CDR3 length: 13 residues. CDR3 bases: TGCGCCAGCGAGGGAGAGGGAAAGGAGACCCAGTACTTC. Translated, it gives CASEGEGKETQYF.

This clonotype was counted only a few times. V is TRBV20-1 and J is TRBJ1-5, with TRBD1 matching over 7 bases. The CDR3 is 16 residues long. CDR1 and CDR2 from the germline V gene are DFQATT and SNEGSKA (reference sequence). J gave up 0 bases and V 2 bases, and 7 bases lay outside the gene matches. CDR3 region: CSARLRGGTSNQPQHF. The CDR3 region has the DNA TGCAGTGCTAGACTCAGGGGGGGGACTAGCAATCAGCCCCAGCATTTT.

This clonotype is classed as large. The chain links TRBV18 to TRBJ2-2, with TRBD2 identical over 12 bases. Germline V gene sequence: CDR1 KGHSH, CDR2 LQKENI. The CDR3 loop spans 20 amino acids. V trimming: 6 bases; J trimming: 4 bases; junction bases outside the gene matches: 18. CDR3 sequence (DNA): TGTGCCAGCTCTCTATACGAGACTAGCGGGAGTGGAGGAAGCACCGGGGAGCTGTTTTTT. This gives the protein CASSLYETSGSGGSTGELFF.

This clonotype is deemed medium-sized. This chain connects TRBV2 to TRBJ1-3; no definite D call. CDR3 size: 13 residues. Trimming pared 7 bases from V and 4 bases from J, leaving 11 bases between. Germline-derived CDR1 and CDR2 are SNHLY and FYNNEI. The CDR3: CASTEWRGNTIYF. The CDR3, as DNA: TGTGCCAGCACCGAATGGAGGGGAAACACCATATATTTT.

Relative to its sample, this clonotype is medium-sized. This sequence joins TRBV7-2 and TRBJ2-1, with TRBD1 as a possible D gene (6 bases). V lost 5 bases to trimming and J lost 6 bases, with 20 bases between them. Germline CDR1 is SGHTA and CDR2 is FQGNSA. CDR3 length: 16 amino acids. CDR3 region: CASSRRTVPPFNEQFF. In nucleotides, the CDR3 is TGTGCCAGCAGCCGGCGGACAGTGCCCCCTTTCAATGAGCAGTTCTTC.

At least ten counts were recorded for this clonotype. The CDR3 DNA reads TGTGCCAGCAGCTTAGCCGGGTGGGGGACAGATACGCAGTATTTT. Translation: CASSLAGWGTDTQYF. The chain links TRBV7-2 to TRBJ2-3; the D call may be TRBD1 or TRBD2 (5 bases each). V was shortened by 0 bases and J by 3 bases, with 10 bases between the two germline ends. This CDR3 has 15 residues. Germline loops: CDR1 SGHTA, CDR2 FQGNSA. The entire variable domain, with the rest obtained from reference TRBV7-2 and TRBJ2-3, is as follows: GAGVSQSPSNKVTEKGKDVELRCDPISGHTALYWYRQSLGQGLEFLIYFQGNSAPDKSGLPSDRFSAERTGGSVSTLTIQRTQQEDSAVYLCASSLAGWGTDTQYFGPGTRLTVL.

The chain is built from TRBV5-1 and TRBJ2-2; D call uncertain. Trimming took 2 bases from V and 6 from J, leaving 17 bases between them. This CDR3 region has 16 residues. Germline V gene lookup returns CDR1 SGHRS and CDR2 YFSETQ. This chain's CDR3 is CASSLGGQAHAGELFF. The DNA for the CDR3 is TGCGCCAGCAGCTTAGGCGGCCAGGCCCACGCCGGGGAGCTGTTTTTT. Using reference TRBV5-1 and TRBJ2-2 for the parts outside the CDR3, the full variable domain is KAGVTQTPRYLIKTRGQQVTLSCSPISGHRSVSWYQQTPGQGLQFLFEYFSETQRNKGNFPGRFSGRQFSNSRSEMNVSTLELGDSALYLCASSLGGQAHAGELFFGEGSRLTVL.

This clonotype is medium-sized (0.01 to 0.1%) within its sample. The chain combines TRBV6-5 with TRBJ2-3, with TRBD2 identical over 8 bases. V gave up 5 bases and J gave up 1 base; unmatched junction bases: 5. The CDR3 contains 15 residues. Germline values: CDR1 MNHEY, CDR2 SVGAGI. The CDR3 DNA reads TGTGCCAGCAGTGTCTCTAGCGGGCGCACAGATACGCAGTATTTT. Amino acid sequence: CASSVSSGRTDTQYF.

This clonotype appeared many times. CDR3 loop: CSVEQGVGQPQHF. In DNA form, the CDR3 reads TGCAGCGTTGAACAGGGGGTCGGGCAGCCCCAGCATTTT. V and J are TRBV29-1 and TRBJ1-5; 7 bases are shared with TRBD1. CDR1 and CDR2 from the germline V gene are SQVTM and ANQGSEA. The ends lost 2 bases at V and 7 bases at J; junction bases unmatched: 5. The CDR3 consists of 13 residues.

Sample share makes this clonotype medium-sized. V and J are TRBV6-4 and TRBJ1-5; D ambiguous. The germline V and J ends were trimmed by 5 bases and 6 bases, with 2 bases remaining between them. This CDR3 region has 10 residues. Germline assignment: CDR1 MRHNA and CDR2 SNTAGT. The CDR3 loop reads CASSPQPQHF. The CDR3 region has the DNA TGTGCCAGCAGTCCTCAGCCCCAGCATTTT.

The chain recombines TRBV27 with TRBJ2-7, with D uncertain. Germline loops: CDR1 MNHEY, CDR2 SMNVEV (reference sequence). This CDR3 has 12 residues. Trimming stripped 6 bases from V and 0 bases from J, with 6 bases between. CDR3 sequence (DNA): TGTGCCAGCAGACACAGCTCCTACGAGCAGTACTTC. It yields the protein CASRHSSYEQYF.

This clonotype appeared many times. DNA for the CDR3: TGTGCCAGCAGTTTAACAGGGGCCCCCTACGAGCAGTACTTC. It is translated as CASSLTGAPYEQYF. The chain couples TRBV27 to TRBJ2-7; 7 positions match TRBD1. Germline assignment: CDR1 MNHEY and CDR2 SMNVEV (reference sequence). J gave up 2 bases and V 2 bases, and 3 bases lay outside the gene matches. The CDR3 extends over 14 amino acids.

In this sample, this clonotype turned up many times. This sequence joins TRBV29-1 and TRBJ1-2; D not certain. The V and J ends lost 6 bases and 5 bases respectively, with 13 bases between them. From germline, CDR1 is SQVTM and CDR2 ANQGSEA. This CDR3 is 12 amino acids long. The DNA of the CDR3 is TGCAGCGTGGGATCCCCCTCGTATGGCTACACCTTC. Translation: CSVGSPSYGYTF.

By frequency in the sample, this clonotype is medium-sized. V gene TRBV2 combines with J gene TRBJ2-3, with no clear D. The V gene's germline CDR1 is SNHLY and CDR2 FYNNEI. Trimming left V 8 bases short and J 2 bases short, with 14 bases between. The CDR3 consists of 14 residues. The CDR3 loop is CASGQQSNTDTQYF. The CDR3 bases are TGTGCCAGCGGGCAACAGTCCAACACAGATACGCAGTATTTT.

In its sample, this clonotype was seen many times. The chain joins TRBV29-1 to TRBJ2-5; D call uncertain. This CDR3 has 12 residues. The germline V gene encodes CDR1 SQVTM and CDR2 ANQGSEA. V lost 3 bases, J lost 3 bases, and 8 bases lay in between. The CDR3 coding sequence is TGCAGCGTTGATGACCAAGAAGAGACCCAGTACTTC. Translated: CSVDDQEETQYF. The entire variable domain, with the rest obtained from reference TRBV29-1 and TRBJ2-5, is as follows: SAVISQKPSRDICQRGTSLTIQCQVDSQVTMMFWYRQQPGQSLTLIATANQGSEATYESGFVIDKFPISRPNLTFSTLTVSNMSPEDSSIYLCSVDDQEETQYFGPGTRLLVL.

This chain links TRBV4-1 with TRBJ2-7; 12 bases agree with TRBD1. V lost 4 bases and J lost 3; bases outside the gene matches: 4. The CDR3 spans 15 residues. The germline V gene has CDR1 MGHRA and CDR2 YSYEKL. Here the CDR3 reads CASSPGQGAGYEQYF. The CDR3 DNA follows: TGCGCCAGCAGCCCGGGACAGGGGGCCGGCTACGAGCAGTACTTC.

The chain recombines TRBV28 with TRBJ2-5; tentative D call: TRBD2 (6 bases). The germline gives CDR1 MDHEN, CDR2 SYDVKM. V lost 6 bases to trimming and J lost 5 bases, with 16 bases between them. There are 14 residues in the CDR3. CDR3 sequence reads: CASSGTLRGETQYF. CDR3 bases: TGTGCCAGCAGCGGGACTCTCCGAGGGGAGACCCAGTACTTC.

There are many counts of this clonotype. The V call is TRBV14, the J call TRBJ2-7; TRBD2 is a possible D gene (5 bases). V was cut by 5 bases and J by 6 bases, with 8 bases left in between. This CDR3 is 11 amino acids long. Germline V CDR1 and CDR2: SGHDN, FVKESK. CDR3 region: CASSGGGEQYF. The CDR3, as DNA: TGTGCCAGCAGCGGAGGCGGCGAGCAGTACTTC.

This clonotype is deemed medium-sized. V and J are TRBV10-2 and TRBJ1-5; D remains unclear. Germline assignment: CDR1 WSHSY and CDR2 SAAADI. V dropped 1 base and J dropped 7 bases, with 17 bases sitting between them. This CDR3 region has 16 residues. The CDR3 spells CASSEWSPRIIQPQHF. The CDR3 nucleotides are TGCGCCAGCAGTGAGTGGAGCCCCCGGATCATACAGCCCCAGCATTTT.

This clonotype counts as medium-sized (0.01 to 0.1%). This chain connects TRBV29-1 to TRBJ1-3; a possible D gene is TRBD1 (5 bases). V gave up 6 bases and J gave up 3 bases, with 12 bases separating them. CDR3 length: 13 residues. Germline CDR1 and CDR2: SQVTM and ANQGSEA. CDR3 residues: CSVNGGGGNTIYF. In DNA, the CDR3 is TGCAGCGTAAACGGGGGAGGTGGAAACACCATATATTTT.